The 29 T cell receptor beta chains reported below all come from one sample, sequenced in a study of T cells in Graves' hyperthyroidism and ophthalmopathy. TCR beta CDR3 region amplification was performed from RNA transcripts. The HTBI primer set was used in a first-round RT-PCR of the TCR CDR3. In TCRdb, the multiplex PCR reads were re-called with MiXCR into one record per CDR3 protein. Among tens of thousands of distinct CDR3 sequences listed, about 54% were seen once. Sequencing was performed on peripheral blood or thyroid tissue (not recorded which). The receptors were gathered from a man between 18 and 35 years old with Graves' hyperthyroidism.

This clonotype was counted a single time. The chain combines TRBV20-1 with TRBJ1-1; a possible D gene is TRBD1 (5 bases). The CDR3 extends over 14 amino acids. The V gene lost 3 bases and the J gene lost 0 bases, with 11 bases spanning the gap. Looked up from germline, CDR1 is DFQATT and CDR2 is SNEGSKA (reference sequence). The CDR3 DNA follows: TGCAGTGCTAGGGGGGAAGGGGTGAACACTGAAGCTTTCTTT. Its translation is CSARGEGVNTEAFF.

The chain joins TRBV12-3 or TRBV12-4 to TRBJ1-6; 9 nucleotides line up with TRBD1. This CDR3 is built from 15 residues. The V and J ends lost 5 bases and 11 bases, in that order; junction bases with no gene match: 10. CDR3 sequence: CASSITGGAKAPLHF. CDR3 nucleotide sequence: TGTGCCAGCAGTATCACAGGGGGCGCAAAGGCACCCCTCCACTTT.

The J gene is TRBJ1-2, the V gene TRBV29-1, with 9 nucleotides matching TRBD1. In germline, CDR1 is SQVTM, CDR2 ANQGSEA. Germline trimming cut 4 bases from V and 2 bases from J; bases unmatched to any gene: 8. CDR3 length: 15 residues. The CDR3 region has the DNA TGCAGCGTTGTGGCGGACAGGGGCGTAAACTATGGCTACACCTTC. It is translated as CSVVADRGVNYGYTF.

This clonotype was picked up a small number of times. V gene TRBV6-1 combines with J gene TRBJ1-1; D is perhaps TRBD1 (5 bases). The CDR3 consists of 19 residues. V shed 6 bases and J shed 0 bases, with 26 bases lying between them. Germline V gene sequence: CDR1 MNHNS, CDR2 SASEGT. The CDR3 reads CASREIAGQGGGMNTEAFF. DNA for the CDR3: TGTGCCAGCAGAGAGATAGCAGGGCAGGGCGGTGGCATGAACACTGAAGCTTTCTTT.

This clonotype has ten or more counts. Its ends do not fully match the called genes, so a read error is possible. V usage is TRBV29-1 and J usage is TRBJ2-5; TRBD1 matches 9 bases. The CDR3 loop spans 10 amino acids. From germline, CDR1 is SQVTM and CDR2 ANQGSEA. In nucleotides, the CDR3 is TGCAGCTCCGTACAGGGGGCCGGTAACTTC. It translates to CSSVQGAGNF.

This clonotype was detected a few times. This chain links TRBV29-1 with TRBJ2-5; TRBD2 matches at 13 bases. Trimming cost V 6 bases and J 1 base; bases outside gene matches: 11. Germline CDR1 SQVTM, CDR2 ANQGSEA. The CDR3 consists of 17 residues. The CDR3 region is CSVRPGTSGTGQETQYF. The CDR3 nucleotides are TGCAGCGTGAGGCCCGGGACTAGCGGGACGGGCCAAGAGACCCAGTACTTC.

This clonotype was detected ten times or more. The chain joins TRBV20-1 to TRBJ1-1, with 8 bases identical to TRBD1. The CDR3 is 15 amino acids. V gave up 4 bases and J gave up 4 bases; unmatched junction bases: 11. Germline assignment: CDR1 DFQATT and CDR2 SNEGSKA (reference sequence). CDR3 in amino acids: CSATETGAWGTEAFF. DNA for the CDR3: TGCAGTGCTACCGAGACAGGGGCATGGGGCACTGAAGCTTTCTTT.

As concerns this clonotype: This CDR3 fails to terminate in the conserved phenylalanine or tryptophan, so it likely reflects a read error. The DNA is left out, because the CDR3 cannot be placed on it with certainty; the CDR3 is given as TCRdb lists it. The gene calls are TRBV20-1 and TRBJ2-7. Germline V CDR1 and CDR2: DFQATT, SNEGSKA (reference sequence). The CDR3 region is 11 residues in length, termini included. This chain's CDR3 is CSAQEDYEQHL.

This clonotype turned up a few times. The chain joins TRBV2 to TRBJ1-4, with a tentative D call TRBD1 (6 bases). Germline CDR1 reads SNHLY; CDR2 reads FYNNEI. V gave up 4 bases and J gave up 6 bases, with 9 bases separating them. The CDR3 totals 13 residues. The CDR3 region is CASSVAGDEKLFF. CDR3 coding DNA: TGTGCCAGCAGTGTGGCAGGGGATGAAAAACTGTTTTTT. The variable domain in full, with the rest retrieved from reference TRBV2 and TRBJ1-4, is EPEVTQTPSHQVTQMGQEVILRCVPISNHLYFYWYRQILGQKVEFLVSFYNNEISEKSEIFDDQFSVERPDGSNFTLKIRSTKLEDSAMYFCASSVAGDEKLFFGSGTQLSVL.

The table lists this clonotype with many counts. The V and J genes are TRBV19 and TRBJ2-2; tentatively, D is TRBD1 (5 bases). CDR1 and CDR2 from the germline V gene are LNHDA and SQIVND (reference sequence). Between the trimmed V and J ends, which lost 6 bases and 1 base, there was a span of 15 bases. The CDR3 is 16 amino acids. The CDR3 region is CASSDSGIRNTGELFF. CDR3 coding DNA: TGTGCCAGTAGCGACAGTGGGATAAGGAACACCGGGGAGCTGTTTTTT.

At least ten counts were recorded for this clonotype. The chain links TRBV6-5 to TRBJ2-6; tentatively, D is TRBD1 or TRBD2 (5 bases each). This CDR3 region has 16 residues. Germline V gene data show CDR1 as MNHEY and CDR2 as SVGAGI. The V end was cut by 2 bases, the J end by 2 bases, with 10 bases between. The CDR3 reads CASSYGVGAGANVLTF. For the CDR3, the DNA is TGTGCCAGCAGTTACGGGGTGGGGGCTGGGGCCAACGTCCTGACTTTC.

This clonotype appeared many times. The chain combines TRBV28 with TRBJ1-6, with D maybe TRBD1 (6 bases). The germline CDR1 and CDR2 sequences are MDHEN and SYDVKM. The CDR3 has 15 amino acids. V was cut by 6 bases and J by 3 bases, with 12 bases left in between. The CDR3 sequence: CASSNTGIYNSPLHF. The DNA for the CDR3 is TGTGCCAGCAGCAACACAGGGATCTATAATTCACCCCTCCACTTT.

A few counts support this clonotype. The chain joins TRBV5-1 to TRBJ2-3; D tentatively reads TRBD1 or TRBD2 (6 bases each). Germline V lookup: CDR1 SGHRS, CDR2 YFSETQ. The CDR3 consists of 15 residues. The V and J ends lost 0 bases and 5 bases respectively, with 13 bases between them. The CDR3 DNA follows: TGCGCCAGCAGCTTGGTTCCGGGGGCCATAGATACGCAGTATTTT. Its protein is CASSLVPGAIDTQYF.

This clonotype was picked up many times. V and J are TRBV6-2 or TRBV6-3 and TRBJ2-5; no clear D gene. From germline, CDR1 is MNHEY and CDR2 SVGEGT. V lost 0 bases, J lost 5 bases, and 10 bases lay in between. The CDR3 is 14 residues long. The CDR3 spells CASSYSARGETQYF. The CDR3 DNA follows: TGTGCCAGCAGTTACTCCGCCCGTGGGGAGACCCAGTACTTC.

A word on this clonotype: The missing conserved phenylalanine or tryptophan at the end of this CDR3 makes a read error likely. J is TRBJ1-2 and V is TRBV20-1, with D hard to call. V lost 1 base and J 4 bases, leaving 10 bases between the germline ends. Germline CDR1 reads DFQATT; CDR2 reads SNEGSKA (reference sequence). This CDR3 comprises 13 residues. The chain's CDR3 is CSARVLGSYGYTS. The CDR3 bases are TGCAGTGCTAGAGTGCTAGGGAGCTATGGCTACACCTCC.

V usage is TRBV20-1 and J usage is TRBJ2-5; the match to TRBD1 covers 9 bases. The CDR3 sequence is 15 residues long. Germline V CDR1 and CDR2: DFQATT, SNEGSKA (reference sequence). Unmatched junction bases numbered 9, after V lost 3 bases and J lost 4 bases. As DNA, the CDR3 is TGCAGTGCTAGTGTGCCGGGACAGGGTGGAGAGACCCAGTACTTC. As protein: CSASVPGQGGETQYF.

By share, this clonotype counts as large. The chain joins TRBV7-9 to TRBJ1-6; unclear D gene. Germline loops: CDR1 SEHNR, CDR2 FQNEAQ (reference sequence). The CDR3 runs 12 residues. Trimming stripped 4 bases from V and 8 bases from J, with 6 bases between. The CDR3 protein is CASSSRDSPLHF. The CDR3 DNA reads TGTGCCAGCAGCTCGAGAGATTCACCCCTCCACTTT.

V usage is TRBV20-1 and J usage is TRBJ2-7, with a weak D call TRBD2 (6 bases). The germline V and J ends were trimmed by 3 bases and 6 bases, with 12 bases remaining between them. CDR1 DFQATT and CDR2 SNEGSKA come from the germline V gene (reference sequence). The CDR3 consists of 12 residues. This CDR3 is CSASSASAEQYF. The CDR3 region has the DNA TGCAGTGCTAGCTCAGCTAGCGCCGAGCAGTACTTC.

V and J are TRBV7-9 and TRBJ2-5; maybe TRBD2 (6 bases). This CDR3 is built from 11 residues. The germline V gene encodes CDR1 SEHNR and CDR2 FQNEAQ (reference sequence). V was cut by 8 bases and J by 2 bases, with 6 bases left in between. This CDR3 reads CASRGQETQYF. The CDR3 region has the DNA TGTGCCAGCCGGGGGCAAGAGACCCAGTACTTC.

The chain joins TRBV7-8 to TRBJ2-2; the D is unclear. This CDR3 is 12 amino acids long. Germline-derived CDR1 and CDR2 are SGHVS and FQNEAQ. Trimming shortened V by 1 base and J by 7 bases, and 4 bases separated the two germline ends. The CDR3 DNA reads as TGTGCCAGCAGCTTAGATTACGGGGAGCTGTTTTTT. Protein sequence: CASSLDYGELFF.

This clonotype came up many times. This chain joins TRBV12-3 or TRBV12-4 and TRBJ1-2; 9 positions match TRBD1. Losses at the gene ends were 7 bases for V and 9 bases for J; bases not matched to a gene: 3. This CDR3 has 11 amino acids. CDR3 sequence reads: CASMDRGRYTF. CDR3 nucleotide sequence: TGTGCCAGCATGGACAGGGGTCGCTACACCTTC.

This clonotype was picked up many times. V is TRBV28 and J is TRBJ1-2; D possibly corresponds to TRBD1 (6 bases). V gave up 10 bases and J gave up 2 bases, with 20 bases separating them. The CDR3 is made up of 15 amino acids. CDR1 is MDHEN and CDR2 is SYDVKM in the germline V gene. The CDR3 DNA follows: TGTGCCACAATCGAGCACACAGGGCTCAACTATGGCTACACCTTC. Protein product: CATIEHTGLNYGYTF.

The chain joins TRBV4-3 to TRBJ2-5, with unresolved D. CDR3 size: 13 residues. Trimming shortened V by 0 bases and J by 6 bases, and 8 bases separated the two germline ends. The germline CDR1 and CDR2 sequences are LGHNA and YSLEER. CDR3 protein: CASSQELGKTQYF. The DNA of the CDR3 is TGCGCCAGCAGCCAAGAACTGGGGAAGACCCAGTACTTC.

In its sample, this clonotype was seen many times. This chain connects TRBV7-2 to TRBJ2-5, with 11 bases lining up with TRBD2. From germline, CDR1 is SGHTA and CDR2 FQGNSA. This CDR3 region has 14 residues. The J segment lost 5 bases and the V segment lost 5 bases, leaving 4 bases of the junction unmatched. CDR3 in amino acids: CASSMTSGAETQYF. CDR3 DNA: TGTGCCAGCAGCATGACTAGCGGGGCGGAGACCCAGTACTTC. The whole variable domain, remainder taken from reference TRBV7-2 and TRBJ2-5, is GAGVSQSPSNKVTEKGKDVELRCDPISGHTALYWYRQSLGQGLEFLIYFQGNSAPDKSGLPSDRFSAERTGGSVSTLTIQRTQQEDSAVYLCASSMTSGAETQYFGPGTRLLVL.

Points on this clonotype: A read error is likely, as this CDR3 ends without the conserved phenylalanine or tryptophan. The chain couples TRBV7-9 to TRBJ1-5, with a tentative D call TRBD1 (6 bases). The CDR3 has 16 amino acids. Germline values: CDR1 SEHNR, CDR2 FQNEAQ (reference sequence). V lost 5 bases, J lost 11 bases, and 25 bases lay in between. The CDR3 spells CASSKGLAGGGETQHY. The CDR3 nucleotides read TGTGCCAGCAGCAAGGGACTAGCGGGGGGCGGAGAGACCCAGCATTAT.

The rearrangement links TRBV20-1 to TRBJ1-5; 9 nucleotides line up with TRBD1. V shed 3 bases and J 7 bases; nucleotides not matched to a gene: 7. The CDR3 totals 14 residues. The V gene's germline CDR1 is DFQATT and CDR2 SNEGSKA (reference sequence). The CDR3, as DNA: TGCAGTGCTAGTCTCGGGACAGGGAACCAGCCCCAGCATTTT. Residues: CSASLGTGNQPQHF.

J is TRBJ2-7 and V is TRBV20-1; 7 bases are shared with TRBD2. The CDR3 has 12 amino acids. Looked up from germline, CDR1 is DFQATT and CDR2 is SNEGSKA (reference sequence). Trimming at V came to 2 bases and at J to 6 bases, leaving 4 bases not matched to a gene. In DNA form, the CDR3 reads TGCAGTGCTAGAAAGGGACTAATCGAGCAGTACTTC. Residues: CSARKGLIEQYF.

This chain joins TRBV9 and TRBJ2-5, with TRBD2 as a possible D gene (6 bases). Trimming took off 3 bases at V and 7 bases at J, with 7 bases between the two ends. The length of the CDR3 is 11 residues. Germline V gene lookup returns CDR1 SGDLS and CDR2 YYNGEE. For the CDR3, the DNA is TGTGCCAGCAGCGGGGGGGTGACCCAGTACTTC. Its protein is CASSGGVTQYF.

This clonotype was seen only a few times. The chain carries TRBV19 and TRBJ2-2; D could derive from TRBD1 or TRBD2 (6 bases each). This CDR3 comprises 14 residues. Trimming removed 7 bases at V and 5 bases at J, with 14 bases between. Germline-derived CDR1 and CDR2 are LNHDA and SQIVND (reference sequence). DNA of the CDR3: TGTGCCAGTAACGGGGGCGCAGGGACCGGGGAGCTGTTTTTT. Its translation: CASNGGAGTGELFF.